The 28 T cell receptor beta chains listed next were all sequenced from one sample in a study of T cells after yellow fever vaccination. TCRdb passed the 5' RACE reads through MiXCR, listing each CDR3 protein once. This table has about 580,000 distinct CDR3 sequences, about 15% appearing once. This sample comprised PBMCs, obtained more than 4 days after the first yellow fever vaccination. The receptors were sampled from a man younger than 35 who received the YFV17D yellow fever vaccine.

This clonotype was recorded only once. V is TRBV28 and J is TRBJ1-6; D ambiguous. Germline V gene sequence: CDR1 MDHEN, CDR2 SYDVKM. The CDR3 covers 11 residues. The germline V and J ends were trimmed by 6 bases and 14 bases, with 11 bases remaining between them. The CDR3: CASSLSRALHF. CDR3 DNA: TGTGCCAGCAGCCTTAGTAGGGCCCTCCACTTT. The complete variable domain, with remaining parts taken from reference TRBV28 and TRBJ1-6, reads DVKVTQSSRYLVKRTGEKVFLECVQDMDHENMFWYRQDPGLGLRLIYFSYDVKMKEKGDIPEGYSVSREKKERFSLILESASTNQTSMYLCASSLSRALHFGNGTRLTVT.

The genes are TRBV7-2 and TRBJ2-7, with D possibly matching TRBD1 (6 bases). From germline, CDR1 is SGHTA and CDR2 FQGNSA. CDR3 length: 13 residues. Trimming stripped 5 bases from V and 4 bases from J, with 12 bases between. DNA of the CDR3: TGTGCCAGCAGCCTTTGGGACAATTACGAGCAGTACTTC. As protein: CASSLWDNYEQYF.

V is TRBV4-1 and J is TRBJ2-7, with TRBD2 matching over 7 bases. CDR3 size: 13 residues. The germline V gene has CDR1 MGHRA and CDR2 YSYEKL. The junction had 3 bases not matched to a gene; V was cut back by 1 base and J by 6 bases. The CDR3 region has the DNA TGCGCCAGCAGCCAAGTCGGACTAGGCGAGCAGTACTTC. Residues: CASSQVGLGEQYF.

CDR3 bases: TGCAGTGCTAGAGATTCCCCAGCCAAAAACATTCAGTACTTC. It specifies CSARDSPAKNIQYF. The rearrangement joins TRBV20-1 to TRBJ2-4; D is uncertain. Germline CDR1 DFQATT, CDR2 SNEGSKA (reference sequence). V was pared by 0 bases and J by 0 bases, with 6 bases between. The CDR3 sequence is 14 residues long.

This clonotype was seen ten or more times. V is TRBV20-1 and J is TRBJ1-4; D is possibly TRBD1 (5 bases). Trimming took off 4 bases at V and 1 base at J, with 10 bases between the two ends. The CDR3 loop spans 14 amino acids. Germline CDR1 is DFQATT and CDR2 is SNEGSKA (reference sequence). The CDR3 reads CSANGGGTNEKLFF. CDR3 coding DNA: TGCAGTGCTAATGGGGGGGGAACTAATGAAAAACTGTTTTTT.

There are a few counts of this clonotype. In DNA form, the CDR3 reads TGTGCCAGCAGCGTAGATCTAGCGGGGGCCACAGATACGCAGTATTTT. It encodes CASSVDLAGATDTQYF. The rearrangement links TRBV9 to TRBJ2-3; TRBD2 matches 10 bases. The CDR3 has 16 residues. The junction had 3 bases not matched to a gene; V was cut back by 0 bases and J by 2 bases. The germline gives CDR1 SGDLS, CDR2 YYNGEE. Based on the CDR3 plus reference TRBV9 and TRBJ2-3, the full variable domain is DSGVTQTPKHLITATGQRVTLRCSPRSGDLSVYWYQQSLDQGLQFLIQYYNGEERAKGNILERFSAQQFPDLHSELNLSSLELGDSALYFCASSVDLAGATDTQYFGPGTRLTVL.

The V and J genes are TRBV10-2 and TRBJ2-1; 10 bases line up with TRBD2. CDR1 and CDR2 from the germline V gene are WSHSY and SAAADI. After removal of 8 bases from V and 8 bases from J, the junction contained 15 bases not matched to a gene. The CDR3 length is 16 residues. The CDR3 DNA is TGCGCCAGCGGGGGTTACGAGCGGGGGGGCTCTTATGAGCAGTTCTTC. This codes for CASGGYERGGSYEQFF.

At least ten counts were recorded for this clonotype. This sequence joins TRBV9 and TRBJ2-1; D gene unclear. Per the germline V gene, CDR1 is SGDLS and CDR2 is YYNGEE. The CDR3 has 15 residues. The germline V and J ends were trimmed by 0 bases and 0 bases, with 7 bases remaining between them. The CDR3 spells CASSVVGSSYNEQFF. The CDR3 region has the DNA TGTGCCAGCAGCGTAGTGGGAAGCTCCTACAATGAGCAGTTCTTC. The full variable domain, in which reference TRBV9 and TRBJ2-1 provide the parts outside the CDR3, is DSGVTQTPKHLITATGQRVTLRCSPRSGDLSVYWYQQSLDQGLQFLIQYYNGEERAKGNILERFSAQQFPDLHSELNLSSLELGDSALYFCASSVVGSSYNEQFFGPGTRLTVL.

V gene TRBV6-5 combines with J gene TRBJ1-1; D is possibly TRBD1 (5 bases). The CDR3 is 13 residues long. Germline V gene data show CDR1 as MNHEY and CDR2 as SVGAGI. Between the trimmed V and J ends, which lost 1 base and 8 bases, there was a span of 11 bases. The CDR3 DNA reads TGTGCCAGCAGTTACTGGGGGGGATCCGAAGCTTTCTTT. It codes for CASSYWGGSEAFF.

The CDR3 coding sequence is TGCAGTGCTAGCGGGGGGATATACAATGAGCAGTTCTTC. Its protein is CSASGGIYNEQFF. The J gene is TRBJ2-1, the V gene TRBV20-1, with 7 bases lining up with TRBD2. Trimming at V came to 3 bases and at J to 4 bases, leaving 3 bases not matched to a gene. Looked up from germline, CDR1 is DFQATT and CDR2 is SNEGSKA (reference sequence). The CDR3 spans 13 residues.

This clonotype was observed a handful of times. The chain joins TRBV6-5 to TRBJ2-1, with D perhaps TRBD1 or TRBD2 (5 bases each). This CDR3 contains 15 residues. Germline CDR1 is MNHEY and CDR2 is SVGAGI. Trimming left V 4 bases short and J 6 bases short, with 16 bases between. The CDR3 nucleotides read TGTGCCAGCAGTTTCGACCGGGACCGTATCAATGAGCAGTTCTTC. Translating gives CASSFDRDRINEQFF.

Only a few counts were recorded for this clonotype. The rearrangement links TRBV5-1 to TRBJ1-1; D remains unclear. The CDR3 runs 15 residues. In germline, CDR1 is SGHRS, CDR2 YFSETQ. The germline V and J ends were trimmed by 0 bases and 2 bases, with 11 bases remaining between them. CDR3 protein: CASSLGGYRNTEAFF. The CDR3 nucleotides read TGCGCCAGCAGCTTGGGGGGTTATAGAAACACTGAAGCTTTCTTT.

The chain links TRBV6-2 or TRBV6-3 to TRBJ2-7; D remains ambiguous. CDR1 MNHEY and CDR2 SVGEGT come from the germline V gene. CDR3 length: 14 amino acids. The V end lost 0 bases, the J end lost 3 bases, and 9 bases lay between the germline ends. The CDR3 DNA follows: TGTGCCAGCAGTTACTCGCCGGATCGCTACGAGCAGTACTTC. This sequence encodes CASSYSPDRYEQYF.

This clonotype was detected only a few times. A junction boundary mismatches the germline segment, possibly from a read error. The V call is TRBV10-2, the J call TRBJ2-6; no clear D gene. There are 13 residues in the CDR3. Germline values: CDR1 WSHSY, CDR2 SAAADI. The CDR3 here is CASSLSEANVLTF. DNA for the CDR3: TGCGCCAGCAGTCTGTCTGAGGCCAACGTCCTGACTTTC.

This clonotype was counted only a few times. This chain links TRBV12-3 or TRBV12-4 with TRBJ1-1; no reliable D call. The CDR3 runs to 14 residues. The V end lost 3 bases, the J end lost 3 bases, and 11 bases lay between the germline ends. CDR3 in amino acids: CASSLLSLDTEAFF. The CDR3 DNA reads as TGTGCCAGCAGTTTGTTGTCCTTGGACACTGAAGCTTTCTTT.

This clonotype was recorded at least ten times. The DNA of the CDR3 is TGCGCCAGCAGCTTGGACCAAGAGACCCAGTACTTC. This sequence encodes CASSLDQETQYF. The chain uses TRBV5-1 and TRBJ2-5; D gene unclear. The CDR3 spans 12 residues. The germline CDR1 and CDR2 sequences are SGHRS and YFSETQ. The V gene lost 0 bases and the J gene lost 0 bases, with 0 bases spanning the gap.

The chain carries TRBV9 and TRBJ1-1, with 9 bases lining up with TRBD1. The trim removed 3 bases at V and 2 bases at J, leaving 8 bases unmatched. Looked up from germline, CDR1 is SGDLS and CDR2 is YYNGEE. The CDR3 is 16 amino acids. CDR3 coding DNA: TGTGCCAGCAGCGAAGGGACAGGGTCATCCAACACTGAAGCTTTCTTT. This codes for CASSEGTGSSNTEAFF.

This clonotype was picked up a small number of times. The V gene is TRBV7-8, the J gene TRBJ1-5, with D unresolved. V dropped 5 bases and J dropped 0 bases, with 17 bases sitting between them. The CDR3 has 17 amino acids. Germline V gene lookup returns CDR1 SGHVS and CDR2 FQNEAQ. The CDR3 loop reads CASSLLPRTHSNQPQHF. The CDR3 DNA follows: TGTGCCAGCAGCCTCCTCCCCAGGACCCATAGCAATCAGCCCCAGCATTTT.

This clonotype was seen only a few times. This chain links TRBV4-3 with TRBJ1-2; 11 positions agree with TRBD1. J was trimmed by 7 bases and V by 3 bases; bases with no gene match: 4. The CDR3 is 14 residues long. Looked up from germline, CDR1 is LGHNA and CDR2 is YSLEER. In nucleotides, the CDR3 is TGCGCCAGCAGCCAGGACAGGGGGCAAAGTGGCTACACCTTC. It specifies CASSQDRGQSGYTF.

The rearrangement uses TRBV20-1 and TRBJ2-5, with 9 bases aligning to TRBD2. The CDR3 is 15 residues long. Germline CDR1 is DFQATT and CDR2 is SNEGSKA (reference sequence). The V gene end was trimmed by 1 base and the J gene end by 5 bases; junction bases not matched to a gene: 8. The CDR3 spells CSARGGGGGTETQYF. In DNA form, the CDR3 reads TGCAGTGCTAGAGGTGGCGGGGGGGGGACGGAGACCCAGTACTTC.

The chain couples TRBV10-3 to TRBJ2-2; D uncertain. CDR3 length: 17 amino acids. CDR1 ENHRY and CDR2 SYGVKD come from the germline V gene. V lost 5 bases, J lost 6 bases, and 22 bases lay in between. The DNA for the CDR3 is TGTGCCATCAGTTTAAAGGACCCACTGATGGGCTCCGGGGAGCTGTTTTTT. It yields the protein CAISLKDPLMGSGELFF.

This clonotype was seen a few times. CDR3: CASSQPGQSRELFF. The CDR3, as DNA: TGCGCCAGCAGCCAACCCGGGCAGTCCCGGGAGCTGTTTTTT. V usage is TRBV4-1 and J usage is TRBJ2-2; D gene ambiguous. V was trimmed by 2 bases and J by 9 bases, leaving 13 bases between them. CDR1 is MGHRA, CDR2 YSYEKL, per germline. The CDR3 contains 14 residues.

V usage is TRBV10-1 and J usage is TRBJ2-3, with a possible D match to TRBD2 (5 bases). CDR1 is WNHNN and CDR2 is SYGVQD in the germline V gene (reference sequence). Trimming pared 1 base from V and 3 bases from J, leaving 11 bases between. There are 15 residues in the CDR3. Here the CDR3 DNA reads TGCGCCAGCAGTGAGTGGTCGGCGGGTACAGATACGCAGTATTTT. Amino acids: CASSEWSAGTDTQYF.

This chain uses TRBV12-3 or TRBV12-4 with TRBJ1-5; tentatively, D is TRBD1 (5 bases). V was clipped by 6 bases and J by 0 bases, with 12 bases between them. The CDR3 extends over 15 amino acids. Here the CDR3 DNA reads TGTGCCAGCAGCCTTGGGACCCCTAGCAATCAGCCCCAGCATTTT. It codes for CASSLGTPSNQPQHF.

The chain joins TRBV7-2 to TRBJ2-1; 7 bases fit TRBD2. CDR3 length: 13 residues. The germline CDR1 and CDR2 sequences are SGHTA and FQGNSA. The V gene end was trimmed by 5 bases and the J gene end by 7 bases; junction bases not matched to a gene: 5. CDR3 residues: CASSGEGGNEQFF. In DNA form, the CDR3 reads TGTGCCAGCAGCGGAGAGGGAGGGAATGAGCAGTTCTTC.

There are a few counts of this clonotype. The chain has TRBV20-1 and TRBJ1-6; the match to TRBD1 covers 11 bases. The germline CDR1 and CDR2 sequences are DFQATT and SNEGSKA (reference sequence). The CDR3 covers 12 residues. Germline trimming cut 3 bases from V and 12 bases from J; bases unmatched to any gene: 1. DNA for the CDR3: TGCAGTGCTAGGGGGACAGGGGGACCCCTCCACTTT. Its translation: CSARGTGGPLHF.

The chain carries TRBV20-1 and TRBJ2-1; D gene unclear. There are 13 residues in the CDR3. V lost 0 bases and J lost 3, with 6 bases in between. Germline V CDR1 and CDR2: DFQATT, SNEGSKA (reference sequence). Here the CDR3 reads CSARDWDYNEQFF. Written as DNA, the CDR3 is TGCAGTGCTAGAGATTGGGACTACAATGAGCAGTTCTTC.

The chain has TRBV7-6 and TRBJ2-1; D call uncertain. CDR1 is SGHVS, CDR2 FNYEAQ, per germline. The V end was cut by 3 bases, the J end by 9 bases, with 6 bases between. CDR3 length: 11 residues. CDR3 DNA sequence: TGTGCCAGCAGCTTGGGCCCTGAGCAGTTCTTC. Translating gives CASSLGPEQFF.